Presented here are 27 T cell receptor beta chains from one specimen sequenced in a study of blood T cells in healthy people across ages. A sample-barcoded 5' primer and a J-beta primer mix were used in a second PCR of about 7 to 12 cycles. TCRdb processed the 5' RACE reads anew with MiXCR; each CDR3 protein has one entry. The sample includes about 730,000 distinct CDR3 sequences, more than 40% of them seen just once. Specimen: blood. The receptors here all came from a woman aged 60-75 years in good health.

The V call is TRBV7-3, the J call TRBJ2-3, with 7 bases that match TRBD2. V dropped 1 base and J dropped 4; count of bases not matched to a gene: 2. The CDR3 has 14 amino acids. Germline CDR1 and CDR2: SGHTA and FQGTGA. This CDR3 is CASSLMLAADTQYF. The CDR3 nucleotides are TGTGCCAGCAGCTTAATGCTAGCGGCAGATACGCAGTATTTT.

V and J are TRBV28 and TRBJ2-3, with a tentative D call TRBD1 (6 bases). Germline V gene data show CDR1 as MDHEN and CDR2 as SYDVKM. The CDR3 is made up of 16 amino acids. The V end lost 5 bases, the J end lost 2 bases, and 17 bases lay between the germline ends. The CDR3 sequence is CASSPLQGRVTDTQYF. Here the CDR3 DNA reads TGTGCCAGCAGTCCCCTTCAGGGGCGGGTCACAGATACGCAGTATTTT.

The CDR3 region has the DNA TGTGCCAGCGGGGGACTAGCGGGAAGTAATGAGCAGTTCTTC. As protein: CASGGLAGSNEQFF. The rearrangement uses TRBV3-1 and TRBJ2-1; 13 bases line up with TRBD2. Looked up from germline, CDR1 is LGHDT and CDR2 is YNNKEL (reference sequence). J lost 7 bases, V lost 8 bases, and 5 bases had no gene match. The CDR3 consists of 14 residues.

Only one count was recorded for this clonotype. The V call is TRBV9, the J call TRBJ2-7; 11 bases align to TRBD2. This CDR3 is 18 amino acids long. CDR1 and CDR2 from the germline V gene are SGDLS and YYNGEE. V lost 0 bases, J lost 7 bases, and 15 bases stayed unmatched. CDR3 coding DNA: TGTGCCAGCAGCGTAGTAGGGGGGACTAGCGGAAATAACTATGAGCAGTACTTC. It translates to CASSVVGGTSGNNYEQYF. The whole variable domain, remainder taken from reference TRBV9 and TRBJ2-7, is DSGVTQTPKHLITATGQRVTLRCSPRSGDLSVYWYQQSLDQGLQFLIQYYNGEERAKGNILERFSAQQFPDLHSELNLSSLELGDSALYFCASSVVGGTSGNNYEQYFGPGTRLTVT.

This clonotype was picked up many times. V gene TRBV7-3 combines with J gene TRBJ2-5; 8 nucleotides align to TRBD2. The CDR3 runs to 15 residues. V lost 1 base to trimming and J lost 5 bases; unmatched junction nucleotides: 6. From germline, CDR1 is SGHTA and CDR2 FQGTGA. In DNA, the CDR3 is TGTGCCAGCAGCTTAATGGGCGGGGGGTTCGAGACCCAGTACTTC. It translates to CASSLMGGGFETQYF.

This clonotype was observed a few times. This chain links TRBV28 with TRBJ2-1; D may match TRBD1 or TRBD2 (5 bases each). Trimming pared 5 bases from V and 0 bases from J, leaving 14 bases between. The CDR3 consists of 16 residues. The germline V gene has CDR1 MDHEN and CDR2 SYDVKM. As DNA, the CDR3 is TGTGCCAGCAGTCCCTCCGGGACGATCTCCTACAATGAGCAGTTCTTC. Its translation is CASSPSGTISYNEQFF.

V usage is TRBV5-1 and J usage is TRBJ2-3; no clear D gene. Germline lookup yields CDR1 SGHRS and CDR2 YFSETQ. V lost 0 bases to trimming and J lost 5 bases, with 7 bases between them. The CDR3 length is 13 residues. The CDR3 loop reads CASSLDFKDTQYF. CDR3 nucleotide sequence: TGCGCCAGCAGCTTGGACTTTAAAGATACGCAGTATTTT.

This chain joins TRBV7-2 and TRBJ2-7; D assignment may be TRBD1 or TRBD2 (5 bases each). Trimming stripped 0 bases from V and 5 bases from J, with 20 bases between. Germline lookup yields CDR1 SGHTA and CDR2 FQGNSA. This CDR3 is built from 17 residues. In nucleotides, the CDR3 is TGTGCCAGCAGCTTAGCGCCGGGGACGGGATCAGGACACGAGCAGTACTTC. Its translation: CASSLAPGTGSGHEQYF.

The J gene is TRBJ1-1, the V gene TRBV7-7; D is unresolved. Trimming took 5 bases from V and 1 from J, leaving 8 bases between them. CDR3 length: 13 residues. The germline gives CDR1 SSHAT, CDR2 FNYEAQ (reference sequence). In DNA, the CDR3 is TGTGCCAGCAGCGTGAGGGAGAACACTGAAGCTTTCTTT. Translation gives CASSVRENTEAFF.

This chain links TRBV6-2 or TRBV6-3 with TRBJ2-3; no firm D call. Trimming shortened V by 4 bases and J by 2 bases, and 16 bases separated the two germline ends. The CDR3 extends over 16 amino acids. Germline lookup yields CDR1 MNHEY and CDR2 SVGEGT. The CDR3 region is CASSSVRGSPTDTQYF. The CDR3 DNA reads TGTGCCAGCAGTTCGGTACGCGGATCGCCCACAGATACGCAGTATTTT.

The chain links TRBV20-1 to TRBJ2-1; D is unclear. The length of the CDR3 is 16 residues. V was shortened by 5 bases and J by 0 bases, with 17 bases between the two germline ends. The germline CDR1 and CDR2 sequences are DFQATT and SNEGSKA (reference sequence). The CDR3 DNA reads TGCAGTGCTTCAGACCCATCTCGCAGCTCCTACAATGAGCAGTTCTTC. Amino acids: CSASDPSRSSYNEQFF.

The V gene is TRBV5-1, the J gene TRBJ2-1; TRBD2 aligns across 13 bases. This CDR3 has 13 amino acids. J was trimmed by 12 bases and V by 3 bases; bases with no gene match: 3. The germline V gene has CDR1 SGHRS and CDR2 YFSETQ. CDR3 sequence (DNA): TGCGCCAGCAGCTGGACTAGCGGGGGTGGGCAGTTCTTC. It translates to CASSWTSGGGQFF.

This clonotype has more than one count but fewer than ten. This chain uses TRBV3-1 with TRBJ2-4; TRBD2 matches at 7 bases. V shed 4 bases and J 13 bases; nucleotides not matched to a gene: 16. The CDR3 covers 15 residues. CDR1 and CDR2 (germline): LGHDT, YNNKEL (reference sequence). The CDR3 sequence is CASSLSGEPTREQYF. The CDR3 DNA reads TGTGCCAGCAGCCTAAGCGGGGAGCCTACGAGGGAGCAGTACTTC.

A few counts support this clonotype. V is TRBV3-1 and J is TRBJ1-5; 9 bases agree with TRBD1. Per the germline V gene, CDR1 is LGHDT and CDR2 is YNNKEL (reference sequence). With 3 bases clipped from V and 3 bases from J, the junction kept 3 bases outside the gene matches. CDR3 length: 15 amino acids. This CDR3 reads CASSHGTGPNQPQHF. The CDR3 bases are TGTGCCAGCAGCCATGGGACAGGGCCCAATCAGCCCCAGCATTTT.

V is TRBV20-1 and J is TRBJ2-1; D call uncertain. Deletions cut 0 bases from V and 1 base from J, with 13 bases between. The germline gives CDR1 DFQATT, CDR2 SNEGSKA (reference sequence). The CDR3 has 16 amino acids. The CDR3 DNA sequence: TGCAGTGCTAGAGATCGACGTTCATCATCCTACAATGAGCAGTTCTTC. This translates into CSARDRRSSSYNEQFF.

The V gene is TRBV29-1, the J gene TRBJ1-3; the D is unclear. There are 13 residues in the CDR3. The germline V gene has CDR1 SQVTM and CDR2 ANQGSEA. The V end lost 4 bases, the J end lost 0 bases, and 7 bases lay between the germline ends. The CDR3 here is CSVGLSSGNTIYF. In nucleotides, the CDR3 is TGCAGCGTTGGATTGAGCTCTGGAAACACCATATATTTT.

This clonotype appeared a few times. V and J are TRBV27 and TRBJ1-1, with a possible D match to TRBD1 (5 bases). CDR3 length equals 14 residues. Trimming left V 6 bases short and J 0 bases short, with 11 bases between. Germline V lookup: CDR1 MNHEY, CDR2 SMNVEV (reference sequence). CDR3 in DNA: TGTGCCAGCAGGTGGGGGACGGTGAACACTGAAGCTTTCTTT. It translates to CASRWGTVNTEAFF.

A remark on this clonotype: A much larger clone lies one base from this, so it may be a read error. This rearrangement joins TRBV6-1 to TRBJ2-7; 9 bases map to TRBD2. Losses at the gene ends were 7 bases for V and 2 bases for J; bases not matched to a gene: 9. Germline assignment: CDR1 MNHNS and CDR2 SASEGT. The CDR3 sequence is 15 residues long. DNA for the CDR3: TGTGCCAGCACCTTCTTAGCGGGAGAACCCTACGAGCAGTACTTC. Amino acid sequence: CASTFLAGEPYEQYF.

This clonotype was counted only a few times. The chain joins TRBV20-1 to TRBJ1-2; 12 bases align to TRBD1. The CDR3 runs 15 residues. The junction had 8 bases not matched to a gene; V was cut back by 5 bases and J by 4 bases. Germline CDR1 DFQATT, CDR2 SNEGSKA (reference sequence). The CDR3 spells CSAETGTGGPYGYTF. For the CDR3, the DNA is TGCAGTGCTGAGACCGGGACAGGGGGCCCCTATGGCTACACCTTC.

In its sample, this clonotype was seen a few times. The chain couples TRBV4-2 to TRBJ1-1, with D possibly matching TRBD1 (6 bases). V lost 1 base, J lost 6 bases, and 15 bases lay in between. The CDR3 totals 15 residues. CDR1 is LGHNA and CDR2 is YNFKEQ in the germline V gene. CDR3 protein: CASSQGAGAGAEAFF. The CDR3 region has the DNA TGTGCCAGCAGCCAAGGGGCGGGGGCCGGCGCTGAAGCTTTCTTT.

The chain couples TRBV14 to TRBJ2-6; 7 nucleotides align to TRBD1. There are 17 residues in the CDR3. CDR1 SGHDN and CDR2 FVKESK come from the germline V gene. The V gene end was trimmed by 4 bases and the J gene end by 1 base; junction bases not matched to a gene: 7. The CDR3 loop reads CASSPWGQPSGANVLTF. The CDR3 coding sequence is TGTGCCAGCAGCCCCTGGGGACAGCCTTCTGGGGCCAACGTCCTGACTTTC.

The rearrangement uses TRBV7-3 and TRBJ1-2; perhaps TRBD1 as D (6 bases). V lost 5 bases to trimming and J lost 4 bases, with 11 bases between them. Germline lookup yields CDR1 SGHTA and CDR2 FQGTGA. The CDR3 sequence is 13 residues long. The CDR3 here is CASSPGTIYGYTF. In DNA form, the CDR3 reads TGTGCCAGCAGCCCTGGGACAATCTATGGCTACACCTTC.

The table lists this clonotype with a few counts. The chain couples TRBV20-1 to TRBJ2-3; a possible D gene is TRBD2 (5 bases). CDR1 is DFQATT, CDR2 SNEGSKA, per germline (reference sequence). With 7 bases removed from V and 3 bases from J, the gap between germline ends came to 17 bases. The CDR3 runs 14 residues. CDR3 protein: CSVSSGVGTDTQYF. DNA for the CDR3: TGCAGTGTCAGTTCCGGGGTGGGTACAGATACGCAGTATTTT.

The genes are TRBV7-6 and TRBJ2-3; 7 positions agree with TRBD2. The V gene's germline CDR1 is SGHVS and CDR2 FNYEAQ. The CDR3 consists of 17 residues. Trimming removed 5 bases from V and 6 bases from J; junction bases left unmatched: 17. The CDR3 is CASSPAGGGGRGDTQYF. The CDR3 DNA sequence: TGTGCCAGCAGCCCAGCCGGAGGCGGGGGACGCGGGGATACGCAGTATTTT.

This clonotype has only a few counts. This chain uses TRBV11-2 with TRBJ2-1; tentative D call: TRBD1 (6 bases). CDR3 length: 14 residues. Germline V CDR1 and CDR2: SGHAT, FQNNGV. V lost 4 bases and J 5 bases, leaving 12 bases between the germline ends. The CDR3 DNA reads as TGTGCCAGCAGCTCCCGGACAGAAAACAATGAGCAGTTCTTC. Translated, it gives CASSSRTENNEQFF.

CDR3 coding DNA: TGTGCCAGCAGCTTAACGACTAGCGGGAGGCCAGAGACCCAGTACTTC. Its protein product is CASSLTTSGRPETQYF. The chain uses TRBV7-2 and TRBJ2-5; 13 nucleotides agree with TRBD2. The CDR3 sequence is 16 residues long. Trimming cost V 2 bases and J 4 bases; bases outside gene matches: 4. Germline V gives CDR1 SGHTA, CDR2 FQGNSA.

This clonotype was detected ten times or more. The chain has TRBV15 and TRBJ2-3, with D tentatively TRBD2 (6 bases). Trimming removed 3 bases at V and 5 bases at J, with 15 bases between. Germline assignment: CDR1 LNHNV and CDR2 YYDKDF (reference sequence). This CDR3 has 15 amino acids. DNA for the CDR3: TGTGCCACCAGCAGGGCCACGGCGGGGATAGATACGCAGTATTTT. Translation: CATSRATAGIDTQYF.